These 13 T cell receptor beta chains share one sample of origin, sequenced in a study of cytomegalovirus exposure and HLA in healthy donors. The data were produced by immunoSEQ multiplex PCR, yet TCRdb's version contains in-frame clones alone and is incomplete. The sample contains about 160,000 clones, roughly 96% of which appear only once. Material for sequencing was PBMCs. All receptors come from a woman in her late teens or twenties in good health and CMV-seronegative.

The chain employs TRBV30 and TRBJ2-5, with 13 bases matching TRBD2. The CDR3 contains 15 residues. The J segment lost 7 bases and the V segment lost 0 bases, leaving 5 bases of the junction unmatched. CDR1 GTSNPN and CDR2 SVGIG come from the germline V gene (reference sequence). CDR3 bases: TGTGCCTGGAGTGTGACTAGCGGGGGGAGCATGACCCAGTACTTC. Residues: CAWSVTSGGSMTQYF. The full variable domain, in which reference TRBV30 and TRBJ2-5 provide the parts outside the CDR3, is SQTIHQWPATLVQPVGSPLSLECTVEGTSNPNLYWYRQAAGRGLQLLFYSVGIGQISSEVPQNLSASRPQDRQFILSSKKLLLSDSGFYLCAWSVTSGGSMTQYFGPGTRLLVL.

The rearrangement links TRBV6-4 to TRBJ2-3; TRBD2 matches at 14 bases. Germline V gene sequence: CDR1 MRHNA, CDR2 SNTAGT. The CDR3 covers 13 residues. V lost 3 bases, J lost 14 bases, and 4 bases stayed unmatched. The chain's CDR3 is CASSETSGGDLYF. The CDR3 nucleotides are TGTGCCAGCAGTGAGACTAGCGGGGGGGATCTGTATTTT.

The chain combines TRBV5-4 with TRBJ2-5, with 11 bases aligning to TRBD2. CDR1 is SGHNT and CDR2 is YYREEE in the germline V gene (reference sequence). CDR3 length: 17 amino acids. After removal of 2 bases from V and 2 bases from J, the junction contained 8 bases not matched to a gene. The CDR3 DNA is TGTGCCAGCAGCTTCAGGACTCTAGCGGGGGGTCAAGAGACCCAGTACTTC. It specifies CASSFRTLAGGQETQYF.

The chain's CDR3 is CASSLGLAGPYEQYF. DNA of the CDR3: TGTGCCAGCAGCCTCGGACTAGCGGGGCCCTACGAGCAGTACTTC. This rearrangement joins TRBV7-2 to TRBJ2-7; 12 nucleotides align to TRBD2. The CDR3 runs to 15 residues. With 5 bases clipped from V and 2 bases from J, the junction kept 4 bases outside the gene matches. Germline-derived CDR1 and CDR2 are SGHTA and FQGNSA.

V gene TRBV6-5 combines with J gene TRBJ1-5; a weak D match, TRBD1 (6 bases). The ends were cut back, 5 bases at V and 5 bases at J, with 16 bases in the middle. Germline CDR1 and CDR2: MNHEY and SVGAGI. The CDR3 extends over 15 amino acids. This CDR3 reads CASSASGVPYQPQHF. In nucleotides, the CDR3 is TGTGCCAGCAGTGCCTCAGGGGTCCCTTATCAGCCCCAGCATTTT.

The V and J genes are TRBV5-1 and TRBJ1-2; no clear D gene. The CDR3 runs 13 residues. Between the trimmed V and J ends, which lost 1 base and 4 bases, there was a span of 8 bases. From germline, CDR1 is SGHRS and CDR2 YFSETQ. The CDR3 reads CASSLNSFYGYTF. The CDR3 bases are TGCGCCAGCAGCTTGAACAGTTTCTATGGCTACACCTTC.

The CDR3 reads CASSWDTNTGELFF. The CDR3 DNA reads TGCGCCAGCAGCTGGGACACCAACACCGGGGAGCTGTTTTTT. The J gene is TRBJ2-2, the V gene TRBV5-1, with a weak D call TRBD1 (6 bases). CDR1 is SGHRS, CDR2 YFSETQ, per germline. The V gene lost 3 bases and the J gene lost 2 bases, with 8 bases spanning the gap. This CDR3 has 14 residues.

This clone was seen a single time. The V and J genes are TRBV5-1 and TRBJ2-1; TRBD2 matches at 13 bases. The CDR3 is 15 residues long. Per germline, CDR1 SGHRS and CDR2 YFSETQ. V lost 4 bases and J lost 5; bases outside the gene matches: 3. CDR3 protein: CASSPGLAGNNEQFF. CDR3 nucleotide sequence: TGCGCCAGCAGCCCGGGACTAGCGGGAAACAATGAGCAGTTCTTC.

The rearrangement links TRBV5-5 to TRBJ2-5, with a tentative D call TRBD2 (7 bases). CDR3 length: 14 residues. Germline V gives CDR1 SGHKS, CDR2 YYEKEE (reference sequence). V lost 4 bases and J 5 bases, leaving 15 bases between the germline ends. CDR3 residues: CASSRHREGETQYF. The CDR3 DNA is TGTGCCAGCAGCCGACACAGGGAGGGGGAGACCCAGTACTTC.

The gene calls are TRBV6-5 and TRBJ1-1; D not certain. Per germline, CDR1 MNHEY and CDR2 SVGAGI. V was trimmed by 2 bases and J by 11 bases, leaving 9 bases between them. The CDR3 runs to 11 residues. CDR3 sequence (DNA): TGTGCCAGCAGTTACGTGGGGAGGGCTTTCTTT. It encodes CASSYVGRAFF.

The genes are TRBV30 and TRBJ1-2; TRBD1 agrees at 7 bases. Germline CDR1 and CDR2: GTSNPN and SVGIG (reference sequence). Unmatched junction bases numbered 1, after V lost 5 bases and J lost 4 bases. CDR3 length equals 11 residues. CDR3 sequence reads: CAWDRAYGYTF. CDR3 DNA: TGTGCCTGGGACAGGGCCTATGGCTACACCTTC.

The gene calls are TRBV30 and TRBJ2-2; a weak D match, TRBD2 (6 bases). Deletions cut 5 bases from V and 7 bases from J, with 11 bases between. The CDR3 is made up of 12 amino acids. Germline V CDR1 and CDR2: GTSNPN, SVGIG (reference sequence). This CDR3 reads CAWGYGGGELFF. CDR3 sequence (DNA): TGTGCCTGGGGGTACGGGGGCGGGGAGCTGTTTTTT.

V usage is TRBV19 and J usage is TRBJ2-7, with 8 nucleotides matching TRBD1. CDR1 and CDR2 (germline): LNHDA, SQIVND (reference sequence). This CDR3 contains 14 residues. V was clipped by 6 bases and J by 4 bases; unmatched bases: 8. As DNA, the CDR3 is TGTGCCAGTAGCACAGCGACAGGGGAGTACGAGCAGTACTTC. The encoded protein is CASSTATGEYEQYF. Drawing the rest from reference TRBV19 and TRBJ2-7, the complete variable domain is DGGITQSPKYLFRKEGQNVTLSCEQNLNHDAMYWYRQDPGQGLRLIYYSQIVNDFQKGDIAEGYSVSREKKESFPLTVTSAQKNPTAFYLCASSTATGEYEQYFGPGTRLTVT.